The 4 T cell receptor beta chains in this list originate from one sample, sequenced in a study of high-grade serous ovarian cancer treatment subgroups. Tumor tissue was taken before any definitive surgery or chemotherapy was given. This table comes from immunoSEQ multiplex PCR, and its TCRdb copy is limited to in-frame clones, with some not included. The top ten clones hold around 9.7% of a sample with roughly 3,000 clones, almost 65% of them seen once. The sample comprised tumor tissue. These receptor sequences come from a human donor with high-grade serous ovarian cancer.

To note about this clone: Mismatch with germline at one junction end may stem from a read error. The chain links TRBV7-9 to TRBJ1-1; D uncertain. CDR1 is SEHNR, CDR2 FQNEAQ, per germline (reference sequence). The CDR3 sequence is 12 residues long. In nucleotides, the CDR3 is TGTGCCAGCAGCCTAGCGGGGTCTGAAGCTTTCTTT. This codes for CASSLAGSEAFF.

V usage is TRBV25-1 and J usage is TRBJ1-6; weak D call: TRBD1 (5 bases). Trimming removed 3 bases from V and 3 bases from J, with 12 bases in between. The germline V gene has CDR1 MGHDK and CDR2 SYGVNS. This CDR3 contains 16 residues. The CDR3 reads CASSDPGTDYNSPLHF. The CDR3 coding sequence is TGTGCCAGCAGTGACCCCGGGACCGACTATAATTCACCCCTCCACTTT.

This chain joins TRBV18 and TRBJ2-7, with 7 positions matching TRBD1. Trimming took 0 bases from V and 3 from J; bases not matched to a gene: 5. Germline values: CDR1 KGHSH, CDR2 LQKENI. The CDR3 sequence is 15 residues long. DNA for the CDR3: TGTGCCAGCTCACCACCAACAGGGGTTAACTACGAGCAGTACTTC. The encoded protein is CASSPPTGVNYEQYF.

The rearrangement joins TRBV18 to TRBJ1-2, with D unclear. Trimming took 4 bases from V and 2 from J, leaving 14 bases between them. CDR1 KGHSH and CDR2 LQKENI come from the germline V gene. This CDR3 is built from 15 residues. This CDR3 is CASSQANTVNYGYTF. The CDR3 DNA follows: TGTGCCAGCTCACAAGCGAACACGGTGAACTATGGCTACACCTTC.